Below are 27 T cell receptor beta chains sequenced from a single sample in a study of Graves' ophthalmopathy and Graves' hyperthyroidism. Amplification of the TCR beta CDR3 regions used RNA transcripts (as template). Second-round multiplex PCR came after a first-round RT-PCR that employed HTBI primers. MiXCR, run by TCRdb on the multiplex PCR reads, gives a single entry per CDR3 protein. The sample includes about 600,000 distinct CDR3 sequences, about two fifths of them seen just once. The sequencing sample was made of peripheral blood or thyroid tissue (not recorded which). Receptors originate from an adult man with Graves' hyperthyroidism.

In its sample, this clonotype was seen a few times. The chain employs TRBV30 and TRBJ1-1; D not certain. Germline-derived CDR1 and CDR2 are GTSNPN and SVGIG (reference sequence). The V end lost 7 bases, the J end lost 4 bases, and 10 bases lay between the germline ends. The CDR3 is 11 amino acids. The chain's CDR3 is CAFRPSTEAFF. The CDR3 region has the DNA TGTGCCTTTAGACCGTCCACTGAAGCTTTCTTT.

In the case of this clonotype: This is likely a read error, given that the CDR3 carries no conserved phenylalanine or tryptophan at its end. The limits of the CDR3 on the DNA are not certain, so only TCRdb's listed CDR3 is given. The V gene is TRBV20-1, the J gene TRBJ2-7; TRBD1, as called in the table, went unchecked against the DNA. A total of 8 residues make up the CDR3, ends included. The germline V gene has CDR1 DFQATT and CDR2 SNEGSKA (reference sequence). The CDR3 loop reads CSAHGQGR.

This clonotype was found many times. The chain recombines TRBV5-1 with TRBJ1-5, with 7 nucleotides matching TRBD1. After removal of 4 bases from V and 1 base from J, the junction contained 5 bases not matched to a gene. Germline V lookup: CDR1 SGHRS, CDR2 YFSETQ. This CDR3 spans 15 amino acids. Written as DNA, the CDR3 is TGCGCCAGCAGCCAGCCGGGACAGAGCAATCAGCCCCAGCATTTT. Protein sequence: CASSQPGQSNQPQHF.

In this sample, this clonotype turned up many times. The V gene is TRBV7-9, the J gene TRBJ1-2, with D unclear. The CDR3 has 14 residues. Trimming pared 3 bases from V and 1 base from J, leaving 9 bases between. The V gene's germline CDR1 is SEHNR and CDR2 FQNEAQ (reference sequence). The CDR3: CASSFPKSNYGYTF. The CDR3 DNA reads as TGTGCCAGCAGCTTTCCCAAGAGTAACTATGGCTACACCTTC.

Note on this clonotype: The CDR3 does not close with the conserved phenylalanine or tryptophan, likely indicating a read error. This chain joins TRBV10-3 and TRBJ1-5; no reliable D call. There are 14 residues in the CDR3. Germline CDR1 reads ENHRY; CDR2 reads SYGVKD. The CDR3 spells CASSYGEGNQPQHL. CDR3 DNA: TGTGCCAGCAGTTACGGGGAGGGTAATCAGCCCCAGCATCTT.

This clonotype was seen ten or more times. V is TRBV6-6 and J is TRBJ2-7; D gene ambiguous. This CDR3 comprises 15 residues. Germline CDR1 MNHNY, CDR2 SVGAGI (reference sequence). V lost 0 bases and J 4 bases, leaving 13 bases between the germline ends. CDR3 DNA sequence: TGTGCCAGCAGTTACTCGACTCAGGACCAATACGAGCAGTACTTC. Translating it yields CASSYSTQDQYEQYF.

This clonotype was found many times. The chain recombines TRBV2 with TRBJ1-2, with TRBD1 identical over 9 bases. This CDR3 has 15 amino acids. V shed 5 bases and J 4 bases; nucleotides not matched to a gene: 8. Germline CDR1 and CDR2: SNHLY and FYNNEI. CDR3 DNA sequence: TGTGCCAGCAGTCCCCGGGACAGGGAGGTCTATGGCTACACCTTC. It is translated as CASSPRDREVYGYTF. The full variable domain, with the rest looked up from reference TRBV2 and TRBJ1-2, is EPEVTQTPSHQVTQMGQEVILRCVPISNHLYFYWYRQILGQKVEFLVSFYNNEISEKSEIFDDQFSVERPDGSNFTLKIRSTKLEDSAMYFCASSPRDREVYGYTFGSGTRLTVV.

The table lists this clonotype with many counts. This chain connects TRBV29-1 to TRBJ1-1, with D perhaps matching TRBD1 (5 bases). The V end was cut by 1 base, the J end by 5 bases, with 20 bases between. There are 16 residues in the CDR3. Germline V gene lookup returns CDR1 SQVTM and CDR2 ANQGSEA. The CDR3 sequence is CSVEGGAKGGETEAFF. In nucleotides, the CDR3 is TGCAGCGTTGAAGGGGGCGCGAAAGGAGGAGAGACTGAAGCTTTCTTT.

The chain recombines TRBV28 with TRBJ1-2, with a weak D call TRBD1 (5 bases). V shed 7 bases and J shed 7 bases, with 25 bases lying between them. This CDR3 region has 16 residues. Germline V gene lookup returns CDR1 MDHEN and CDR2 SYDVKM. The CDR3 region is CASTAHTASPGFGYTF. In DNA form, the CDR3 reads TGTGCCAGCACCGCACACACGGCCTCTCCAGGGTTTGGCTACACCTTC.

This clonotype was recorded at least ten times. This CDR3 reads CSVRTSGDPAYEQYF. As DNA, the CDR3 is TGCAGCGTTCGGACTAGCGGGGATCCTGCCTACGAGCAGTACTTC. The chain couples TRBV29-1 to TRBJ2-7, with 12 bases identical to TRBD2. Trimming at V came to 5 bases and at J to 2 bases, leaving 7 bases not matched to a gene. There are 15 residues in the CDR3. Germline-derived CDR1 and CDR2 are SQVTM and ANQGSEA.

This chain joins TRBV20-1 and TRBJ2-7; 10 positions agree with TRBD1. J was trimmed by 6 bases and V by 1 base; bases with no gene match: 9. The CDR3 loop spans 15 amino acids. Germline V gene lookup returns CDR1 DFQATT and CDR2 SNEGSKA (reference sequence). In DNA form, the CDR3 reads TGCAGTGCTAGAGGCCCGGGACAGGGGAGCGGCGAGCAGTACTTC. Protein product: CSARGPGQGSGEQYF.

CDR3 coding DNA: TGTGCCATCAGTCCCGGGACCCCAAATGAGCAGTTCTTC. Its protein is CAISPGTPNEQFF. J is TRBJ2-1 and V is TRBV10-3; tentatively, D is TRBD1 or TRBD2 (5 bases each). CDR1 is ENHRY and CDR2 is SYGVKD in the germline V gene. The V and J ends lost 5 bases and 7 bases respectively, with 12 bases between them. This CDR3 is built from 13 residues.

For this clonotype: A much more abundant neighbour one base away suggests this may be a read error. The CDR3 region has the DNA TGCGCCAGCAGCTTGCCCCCGAGCTCCTACGAGCAGTACTTC. Amino acid sequence: CASSLPPSSYEQYF. The chain has TRBV7-9 and TRBJ2-7; D not resolved. The CDR3 is 14 amino acids. CDR1 is SEHNR and CDR2 is FQNEAQ in the germline V gene (reference sequence).

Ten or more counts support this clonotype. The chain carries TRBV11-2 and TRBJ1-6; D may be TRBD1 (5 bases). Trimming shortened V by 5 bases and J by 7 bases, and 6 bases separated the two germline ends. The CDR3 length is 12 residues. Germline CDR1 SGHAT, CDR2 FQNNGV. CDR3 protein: CASSRDNSPLHF. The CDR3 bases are TGTGCCAGCAGCCGGGACAATTCACCCCTCCACTTT.

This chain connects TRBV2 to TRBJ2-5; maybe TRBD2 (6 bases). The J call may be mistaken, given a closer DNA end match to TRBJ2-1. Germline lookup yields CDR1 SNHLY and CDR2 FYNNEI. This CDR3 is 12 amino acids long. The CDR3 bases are TGTGCCAGCAGTCCCGGGAGCGATGAGCAGTTCTTC. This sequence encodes CASSPGSDEQFF.

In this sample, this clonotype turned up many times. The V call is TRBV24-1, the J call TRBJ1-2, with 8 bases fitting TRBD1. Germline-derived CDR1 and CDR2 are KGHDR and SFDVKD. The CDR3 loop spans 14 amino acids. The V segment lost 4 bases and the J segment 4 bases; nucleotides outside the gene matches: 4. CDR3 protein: CATSDTTGVYGYTF. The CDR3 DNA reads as TGTGCCACCAGTGACACGACAGGGGTCTATGGCTACACCTTC.

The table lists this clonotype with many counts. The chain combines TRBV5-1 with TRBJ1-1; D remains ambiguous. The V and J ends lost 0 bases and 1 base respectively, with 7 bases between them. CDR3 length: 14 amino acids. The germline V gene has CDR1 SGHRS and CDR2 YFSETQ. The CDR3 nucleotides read TGCGCCAGCAGCTTGGGGAGGACGAACACTGAAGCTTTCTTT. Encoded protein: CASSLGRTNTEAFF. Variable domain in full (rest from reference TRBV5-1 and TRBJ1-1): KAGVTQTPRYLIKTRGQQVTLSCSPISGHRSVSWYQQTPGQGLQFLFEYFSETQRNKGNFPGRFSGRQFSNSRSEMNVSTLELGDSALYLCASSLGRTNTEAFFGQGTRLTVV.

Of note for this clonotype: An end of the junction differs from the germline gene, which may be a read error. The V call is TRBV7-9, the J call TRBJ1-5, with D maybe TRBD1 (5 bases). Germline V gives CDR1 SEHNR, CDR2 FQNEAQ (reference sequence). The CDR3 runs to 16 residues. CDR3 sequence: CASSQSVRQSNQPQHF. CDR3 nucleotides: TGCGCCAGCAGCCAGAGCGTGAGACAGAGCAATCAGCCCCAGCATTTT.

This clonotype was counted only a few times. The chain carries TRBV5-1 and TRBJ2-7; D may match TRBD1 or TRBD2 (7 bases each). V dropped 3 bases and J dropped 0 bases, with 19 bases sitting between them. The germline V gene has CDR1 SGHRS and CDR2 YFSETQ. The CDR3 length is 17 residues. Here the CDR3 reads CASSSIAGGGLSYEQYF. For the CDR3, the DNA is TGCGCCAGCAGCTCGATCGCAGGGGGGGGACTCTCCTACGAGCAGTACTTC.

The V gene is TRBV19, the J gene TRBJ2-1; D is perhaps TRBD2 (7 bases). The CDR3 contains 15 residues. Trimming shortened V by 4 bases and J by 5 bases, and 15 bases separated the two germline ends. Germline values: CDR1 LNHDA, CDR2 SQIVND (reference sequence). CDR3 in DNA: TGTGCCAGTAGTACCACAGGGAGGGTGGACAATGAGCAGTTCTTC. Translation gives CASSTTGRVDNEQFF.

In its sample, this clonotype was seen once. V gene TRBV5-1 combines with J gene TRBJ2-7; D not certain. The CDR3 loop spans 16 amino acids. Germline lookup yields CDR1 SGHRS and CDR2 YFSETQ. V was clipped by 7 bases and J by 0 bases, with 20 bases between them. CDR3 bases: TGCGCCAGCCGAGACACGGGCACCATAAGCTCCTACGAGCAGTACTTC. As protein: CASRDTGTISSYEQYF.

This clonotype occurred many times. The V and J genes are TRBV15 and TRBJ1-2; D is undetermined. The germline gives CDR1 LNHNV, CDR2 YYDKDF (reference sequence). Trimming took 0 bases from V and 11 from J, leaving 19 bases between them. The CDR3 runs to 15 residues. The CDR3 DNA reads TGTGCCACCAGCAGAGATGAGGCGATTCTCCGGGGATACACCTTC. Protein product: CATSRDEAILRGYTF. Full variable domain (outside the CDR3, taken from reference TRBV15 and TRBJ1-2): DAMVIQNPRYQVTQFGKPVTLSCSQTLNHNVMYWYQQKSSQAPKLLFHYYDKDFNNEADTPDNFQSRRPNTSFCFLDIRSPGLGDTAMYLCATSRDEAILRGYTFGSGTRLTVV.

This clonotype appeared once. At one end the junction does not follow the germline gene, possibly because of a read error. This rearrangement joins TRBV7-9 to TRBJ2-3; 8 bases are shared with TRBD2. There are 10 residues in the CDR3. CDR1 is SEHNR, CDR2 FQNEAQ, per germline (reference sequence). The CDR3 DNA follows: TGCGGGGGGGCCTCGGATACGCAGTATTTT. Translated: CGGASDTQYF.

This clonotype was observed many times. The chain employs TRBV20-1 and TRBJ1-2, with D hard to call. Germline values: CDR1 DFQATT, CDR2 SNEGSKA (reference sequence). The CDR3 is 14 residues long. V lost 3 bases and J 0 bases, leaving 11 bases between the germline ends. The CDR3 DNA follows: TGCAGTGCTAGGGGCAGGAGAGCTAACTATGGCTACACCTTC. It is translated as CSARGRRANYGYTF.

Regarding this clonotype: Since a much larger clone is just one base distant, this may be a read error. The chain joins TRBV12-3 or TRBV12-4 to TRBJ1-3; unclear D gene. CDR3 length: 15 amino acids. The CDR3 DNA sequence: TGTGCCAGCAGTGAAAACAGCTTCTCTGGAAACACCATACATTTT. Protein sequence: CASSENSFSGNTIHF.

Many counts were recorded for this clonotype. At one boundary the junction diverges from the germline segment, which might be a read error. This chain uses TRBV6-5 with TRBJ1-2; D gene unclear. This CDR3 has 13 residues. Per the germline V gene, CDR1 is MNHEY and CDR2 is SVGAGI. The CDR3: CANSYSTRGGYTF. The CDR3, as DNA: TGTGCCAACAGTTACTCGACACGAGGTGGCTACACCTTC.

The CDR3 protein is CASSIPRTGEQETQYF. DNA for the CDR3: TGTGCCAGTAGTATACCGAGGACAGGGGAGCAAGAGACCCAGTACTTC. J is TRBJ2-5 and V is TRBV19; 9 positions agree with TRBD1. CDR1 and CDR2 (germline): LNHDA, SQIVND (reference sequence). The CDR3 runs to 16 residues. The junction had 6 bases not matched to a gene; V was cut back by 2 bases and J by 2 bases.